This T cell receptor (beta chain) was retrieved from a study of T cell responses to AZD1222 COVID-19 vaccine. V dropped 0 bases and J dropped 8 bases, with 16 bases sitting between them. The CDR3 length is 16 residues. The germline gives CDR1 LGHNA, CDR2 YSLEER. The assay was immunoSEQ multiplex PCR, and TCRdb's table has in-frame clones only and misses some. The sample holds some 120,000 clones, approximately 85% seen once. V gene TRBV4-3 combines with J gene TRBJ1-4; possible D gene TRBD1, 6 bases. The sequence derives from an adult in good health. The material sequenced was peripheral blood, taken on day 0 of AZD1222 vaccination. The CDR3 sequence is CASSQDFVGAGEKLFF. In DNA, the CDR3 is TGCGCCAGCAGCCAAGATTTCGTGGGGGCAGGCGAAAAACTGTTTTTT.